Sequencing of this T cell receptor (beta chain) was carried out in a study of blood T cells in healthy people across ages. General study findings and limits: The donors' CMV status was not determined, possibly confounding changes in expanded clonotypes.

As regards this clonotype: Its specificity is not known.

PCR was performed a second time for roughly 6 to 12 cycles using a sample-barcoded 5' primer and a J-beta primer mix. The template-switch adaptor was a 5' adaptor with 12 random nucleotides. It tagged each cDNA molecule. In TCRdb, the 5' RACE reads were re-called with MiXCR into one record per CDR3 protein. Counted here are roughly 1.7 million distinct CDR3 sequences, approximately 32% occurring once; the ten biggest clones make up approximately 10%. Germline V gives CDR1 SNHLY, CDR2 FYNNEI. This CDR3 comprises 13 residues. V lost 5 bases, J lost 5 bases, and 9 bases lay in between. This chain joins TRBV2 and TRBJ2-2; D gene unclear. The sample consisted of blood. The sequence came from a woman aged 25 to 45 in good health. CDR3 nucleotides: TGTGCCAGCAGTCTGTGGCAAACCGGGGAGCTGTTTTTT. This gives the protein CASSLWQTGELFF.